This T cell receptor (beta chain) was recovered during a study of blood T cell repertoires in COVID-19. In the study overall: From T cells, B-cell-depleted T cells, or PBMCs came the material, which was cDNA or gDNA.

The ends lost 2 bases at V and 5 bases at J; junction bases unmatched: 6. The CDR3 loop spans 17 amino acids. CDR1 and CDR2 from the germline V gene are LGHNA and YNFKEQ. TCRdb's table, derived via immunoSEQ multiplex PCR, lists solely in-frame clones and lacks some. The sample carries 250,000 to 350,000 clones, approximately 85% recorded once. The clonotype originates from a woman younger than 45 who had recovered from COVID-19. The sample was PBMCs or T cells enriched from blood (not recorded which). The chain employs TRBV4-2 and TRBJ2-1; 13 positions agree with TRBD2. Here the CDR3 DNA reads TGTGCCAGCAGCCAAAGGACTAGCGGGAGCGGGCACAATGAGCAGTTCTTC. Encoded protein: CASSQRTSGSGHNEQFF.